This T cell receptor beta chain was observed in a study of blood T cell repertoires in COVID-19. Study details: COVID-19 samples, acute and convalescent, were from the United States, Italy and Spain. PBMCs, B-cell-depleted T cells, or T cells were the source of the cDNA or gDNA that made up the material.

J gave up 3 bases and V 5 bases, and 15 bases lay outside the gene matches. The germline CDR1 and CDR2 sequences are SGHVS and FNYEAQ. The CDR3 is made up of 18 amino acids. Study processing details: Amplification from reference gene primers served as the basis for estimated nucleated cell counts. The protocol was immunoSEQ multiplex PCR, while the TCRdb copy is restricted to in-frame clones and leaves out a portion. The V and J calls and clone size come from that table; D and trimming were worked out from the DNA. The sample has some 310,000 clones; 89% are singletons. Recovered status in Cohort 3 required two negative PCRs, clearance, or symptom resolution.

The clonotype comes from a woman in her 30s who had recovered from COVID-19. Sequencing was performed on PBMCs or T cells enriched from blood (not recorded which). The chain recombines TRBV7-6 with TRBJ1-2; 10 bases are a match to TRBD1. DNA of the CDR3: TGTGCCAGCAGCCGAGCCGGGACAGGGGAGAGGAATTACTATGGCTACACCTTC. Translating it yields CASSRAGTGERNYYGYTF.